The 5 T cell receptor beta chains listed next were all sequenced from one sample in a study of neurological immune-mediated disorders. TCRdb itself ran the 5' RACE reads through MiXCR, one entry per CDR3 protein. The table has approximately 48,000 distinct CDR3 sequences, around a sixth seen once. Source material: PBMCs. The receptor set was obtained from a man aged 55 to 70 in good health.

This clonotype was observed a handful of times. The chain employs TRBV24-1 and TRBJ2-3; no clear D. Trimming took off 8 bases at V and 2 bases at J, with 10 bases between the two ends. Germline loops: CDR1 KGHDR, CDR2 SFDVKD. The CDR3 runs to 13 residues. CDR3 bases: TGTGCCACCACCCAAGACTCCACAGATACGCAGTATTTT. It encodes CATTQDSTDTQYF.

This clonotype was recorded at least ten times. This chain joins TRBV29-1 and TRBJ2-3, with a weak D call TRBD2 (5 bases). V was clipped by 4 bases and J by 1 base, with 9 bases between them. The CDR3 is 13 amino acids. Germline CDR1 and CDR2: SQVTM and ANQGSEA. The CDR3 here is CSVAPGGTDTQYF. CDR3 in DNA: TGCAGCGTTGCCCCCGGGGGCACAGATACGCAGTATTTT.

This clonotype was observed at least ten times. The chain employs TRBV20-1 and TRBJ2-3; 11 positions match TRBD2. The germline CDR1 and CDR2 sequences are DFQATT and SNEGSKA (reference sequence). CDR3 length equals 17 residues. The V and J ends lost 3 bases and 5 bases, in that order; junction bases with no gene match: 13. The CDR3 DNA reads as TGCAGTGCTAGCGCGGACTCGGGACTAGCGGTACTAGATACGCAGTATTTT. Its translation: CSASADSGLAVLDTQYF.

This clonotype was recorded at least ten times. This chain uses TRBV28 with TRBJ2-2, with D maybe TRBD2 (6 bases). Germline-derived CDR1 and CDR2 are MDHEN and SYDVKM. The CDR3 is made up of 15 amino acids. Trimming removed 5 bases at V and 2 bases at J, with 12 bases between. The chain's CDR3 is CASSVGTVNTGELFF. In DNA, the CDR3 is TGTGCCAGCAGTGTCGGGACTGTCAACACCGGGGAGCTGTTTTTT.

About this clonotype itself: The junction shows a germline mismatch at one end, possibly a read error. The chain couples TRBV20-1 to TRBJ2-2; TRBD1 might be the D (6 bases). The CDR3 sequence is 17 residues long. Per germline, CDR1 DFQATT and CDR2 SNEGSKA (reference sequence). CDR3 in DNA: TGCAGTGTTAGAGATCGTCTGGACAGAGCGAACACCGGGGAGCTGTTTTTT. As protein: CSVRDRLDRANTGELFF.